Reported below is one T cell receptor (beta chain). Its specificity is unknown. Primers included in the PCR were 60 Vbeta and 13 Jbeta primers. Data came from immunoSEQ multiplex PCR; TCRdb stores just in-frame clones and leaves some out. This sample carries about 180,000 clones, 82% of them seen once, and the ten largest clones take roughly 1.4%. This sample was included in a study of cytomegalovirus exposure and HLA in healthy donors. General study findings and limits: A few chains linked to CMV were shown in vitro to be specific for CMV antigens. Accurate prediction of most subjects' HLA-A and HLA-B alleles from TCR beta sequences was reported. TCR beta V- and J-gene trimming was later associated with a missense DCLRE1C variant.

The source material was PBMCs. This TCR came from a man in his forties in good health and CMV-seronegative.

CDR3 amino acids: CASSPGQGSSYEQYF. In nucleotides, the CDR3 is TGCGCCAGCAGCCCCGGACAGGGGAGCTCCTACGAGCAGTACTTC. This chain links TRBV4-1 with TRBJ2-7; 9 positions match TRBD1. The CDR3 loop spans 15 amino acids. From germline, CDR1 is MGHRA and CDR2 YSYEKL. Trimming cost V 4 bases and J 0 bases; bases outside gene matches: 4.